The 17 T cell receptor beta chains below were found in one sample sequenced in a study of a mutant IDH1 vaccine in newly diagnosed glioma. Libraries were prepared by immunoSEQ multiplex PCR; TCRdb keeps only in-frame clonotypes and omits some of them. The profile shows roughly 86,000 clones, over 75% of them singletons. Documented time point: week 47, end of study. The investigators gave 300 ug of mutant IDH1 20-mer peptide in each vaccine dose, together with topical imiquimod. Their antigen targets remain unknown. The material was PBMCs, obtained from a glioma patient whose treatment included an IDH1 peptide vaccine. All receptors derive from a man aged 35-49 years with glioma.

This chain uses TRBV10-3 with TRBJ2-3, with TRBD2 identical over 10 bases. The CDR3 spans 18 residues. The J segment lost 1 base and the V segment lost 0 bases, leaving 7 bases of the junction unmatched. Germline V gene sequence: CDR1 ENHRY, CDR2 SYGVKD. The chain's CDR3 is CAISESVRLAGGTDTQYF. The DNA for the CDR3 is TGTGCCATCAGTGAGTCGGTAAGGCTAGCGGGAGGCACAGATACGCAGTATTTT.

This clone was seen more than once but under ten times. J is TRBJ1-2 and V is TRBV4-2; TRBD1 matches 8 bases. V shed 3 bases, J shed 7 bases, and the junction held 7 bases outside the gene matches. This CDR3 is built from 14 residues. Germline V CDR1 and CDR2: LGHNA, YNFKEQ. The CDR3 protein is CASSHPGQGGGYTF. DNA for the CDR3: TGTGCCAGCAGCCACCCCGGACAGGGCGGTGGCTACACCTTC.

The chain carries TRBV2 and TRBJ2-7; TRBD1 matches at 7 bases. The CDR3 contains 14 residues. Germline trimming cut 6 bases from V and 3 bases from J; bases unmatched to any gene: 8. Per germline, CDR1 SNHLY and CDR2 FYNNEI. The CDR3 nucleotides are TGTGCCAGCAGGAATCGGGACAGCATCTACGAGCAGTACTTC. Translating it yields CASRNRDSIYEQYF.

This chain's CDR3 is CASSRQGNYEQYF. CDR3 coding DNA: TGTGCCAGTAGTAGACAGGGAAACTACGAGCAGTACTTC. The chain employs TRBV19 and TRBJ2-7; TRBD1 agrees at 7 bases. The CDR3 sequence is 13 residues long. Germline V CDR1 and CDR2: LNHDA, SQIVND (reference sequence). After removal of 4 bases from V and 3 bases from J, the junction contained 3 bases not matched to a gene.

The J gene is TRBJ1-1, the V gene TRBV7-2; D is ambiguous. This CDR3 comprises 11 residues. Trimming took off 5 bases at V and 5 bases at J, with 6 bases between the two ends. Germline V CDR1 and CDR2: SGHTA, FQGNSA. CDR3 nucleotides: TGTGCCAGCAGCGTCCTAACTGAAGCTTTCTTT. Residues: CASSVLTEAFF. Complete variable domain (other parts from reference TRBV7-2 and TRBJ1-1): GAGVSQSPSNKVTEKGKDVELRCDPISGHTALYWYRQSLGQGLEFLIYFQGNSAPDKSGLPSDRFSAERTGGSVSTLTIQRTQQEDSAVYLCASSVLTEAFFGQGTRLTVV.

The chain couples TRBV27 to TRBJ2-2; weak D call: TRBD1 (5 bases). V lost 8 bases to trimming and J lost 0 bases, with 10 bases between them. CDR3 size: 14 residues. The germline CDR1 and CDR2 sequences are MNHEY and SMNVEV (reference sequence). The CDR3 loop is CASQDIANTGELFF. For the CDR3, the DNA is TGTGCCAGCCAGGACATCGCGAACACCGGGGAGCTGTTTTTT.

This chain uses TRBV5-6 with TRBJ2-7, with D perhaps matching TRBD1 (5 bases). V gave up 0 bases and J gave up 2 bases, with 6 bases separating them. The CDR3 covers 13 residues. Germline V gives CDR1 SGHDT, CDR2 YYEEEE. The CDR3 DNA follows: TGTGCCAGCAGCTTGGGGACAACCTACGAGCAGTACTTC. Translation: CASSLGTTYEQYF.

This rearrangement joins TRBV29-1 to TRBJ1-3; D gene ambiguous. Germline CDR1 and CDR2: SQVTM and ANQGSEA. The CDR3 contains 15 residues. The V and J ends lost 4 bases and 0 bases respectively, with 13 bases between them. Written as DNA, the CDR3 is TGCAGCGTTGGTGGCACGGGAATCTCTGGAAACACCATATATTTT. Protein: CSVGGTGISGNTIYF.

Only one count was recorded for this clone. This chain links TRBV11-2 with TRBJ2-5, with TRBD1 identical over 7 bases. Germline V gives CDR1 SGHAT, CDR2 FQNNGV. There are 15 residues in the CDR3. J gave up 4 bases and V 6 bases, and 11 bases lay outside the gene matches. The CDR3 bases are TGTGCCAGCAGTCCCACCGGGACAGAAGGAGAGACCCAGTACTTC. Protein product: CASSPTGTEGETQYF.

V and J are TRBV10-3 and TRBJ2-7; 9 bases match TRBD1. This CDR3 region has 14 residues. CDR1 is ENHRY and CDR2 is SYGVKD in the germline V gene. Losses at the gene ends were 4 bases for V and 2 bases for J; bases not matched to a gene: 3. The CDR3 coding sequence is TGTGCCATCAGTGGGGGGACAGGGACCTACGAGCAGTACTTC. This encodes CAISGGTGTYEQYF.

The chain couples TRBV2 to TRBJ2-7, with 8 nucleotides matching TRBD1. J gave up 3 bases and V 8 bases, and 6 bases lay outside the gene matches. CDR3 length: 13 residues. The germline V gene encodes CDR1 SNHLY and CDR2 FYNNEI. The CDR3 coding sequence is TGTGCCAGCGAGGACAGGGACGGCTACGAGCAGTACTTC. Its protein is CASEDRDGYEQYF.

This sequence joins TRBV6-1 and TRBJ2-7, with TRBD2 identical over 8 bases. V lost 4 bases to trimming and J lost 3 bases; unmatched junction nucleotides: 8. Germline lookup yields CDR1 MNHNS and CDR2 SASEGT. This CDR3 contains 15 residues. The CDR3 sequence is CASSVERGPFYEQYF. The CDR3 bases are TGTGCCAGCAGTGTCGAGCGGGGGCCTTTCTACGAGCAGTACTTC.

CDR3 in amino acids: CASSSTGLVGTQYF. CDR3 DNA sequence: TGTGCCAGCAGTTCCACGGGACTAGTAGGAACGCAGTATTTT. The rearrangement joins TRBV27 to TRBJ2-3; 8 bases agree with TRBD2. The V gene end was trimmed by 4 bases and the J gene end by 9 bases; junction bases not matched to a gene: 9. In germline, CDR1 is MNHEY, CDR2 SMNVEV (reference sequence). This CDR3 is 14 amino acids long.

The J gene is TRBJ2-3, the V gene TRBV6-6, with D perhaps matching TRBD2 (5 bases). The CDR3 contains 13 residues. Germline values: CDR1 MNHNY, CDR2 SVGAGI (reference sequence). V shed 10 bases and J shed 10 bases, with 21 bases lying between them. Here the CDR3 DNA reads TGTGCCACCTGCCCGGACTCCTCAAAACCGCAGTATTTT. This gives the protein CATCPDSSKPQYF.

The CDR3 nucleotides read TGTGCCAGCAGCCCCCCCCACCGAGAGGGCACTGAAGCTTTCTTT. Translated: CASSPPHREGTEAFF. J is TRBJ1-1 and V is TRBV21-1. TRBV21-1 is a recognized pseudogene. CDR3 size: 15 residues.

The chain is built from TRBV30 and TRBJ2-5; perhaps TRBD1 as D (6 bases). The J call may be in error: the DNA end matches TRBJ2-7 better. Germline V gene data show CDR1 as GTSNPN and CDR2 as SVGIG (reference sequence). The CDR3 covers 13 residues. The CDR3 nucleotides read TGTGCCTGGAGAGCAGGGGCAGCCTACGAGCAGTACTTC. This gives the protein CAWRAGAAYEQYF.

Regarding this clone: Sequence at one end of the junction differs from germline and may be a read error. The gene calls are TRBV27 and TRBJ1-2; no clear D. Germline assignment: CDR1 MNHEY and CDR2 SMNVEV (reference sequence). The CDR3 spans 13 residues. The CDR3, as DNA: TGTGCCAGCAGCAACCACGGGTCAATCATTGCGCCCTTC. Translation: CASSNHGSIIAPF.